The entry below describes one T cell receptor (beta chain). Antigen unknown. These data belong to a study of T cell repertoires in cytomegalovirus infection. Overall study: Recently identified HLA-C-restricted CMV epitopes were used, and well-studied HLA-B-restricted CMV epitopes were used as well. Indications came from public TCR beta signatures; they pointed to CMV infection and to a matching HLA type. Whole-study results and caveats: Predominance within the ex vivo response was attributable to HLA-C-restricted CMV-specific TCR beta clonotypes. Cumulated frequencies of public TCR beta families served to identify carriers of CMV plus the relevant HLA.

In TCRdb, the reads were re-called with MiXCR into one record per CDR3 protein. The table records some 500,000 distinct CDR3 sequences, 33% of them present only once. The CDR3 consists of 14 residues. CDR1 and CDR2 from the germline V gene are SGHRS and YFSETQ. With 2 bases removed from V and 1 base from J, the gap between germline ends came to 7 bases. The chain recombines TRBV5-1 with TRBJ1-5, with D perhaps matching TRBD1 (5 bases). The specimen comprised cultured PBMCs, sampled from culture after CMV antigen stimulation. This receptor was identified in a human donor in good health (CMV status not recorded). Some clones in this sample may be carry-over from other donors' samples. The CDR3 DNA reads TGCGCCAGCAGCTTAGGGGAGAGCAATCAGCCCCAGCATTTT. It yields the protein CASSLGESNQPQHF.